The entry below gives a single TCR beta chain sequence along with its context. The antigen is unknown. This entry belongs to a study of shared clonotypes between healthy human individuals. V gave up 2 bases and J gave up 6 bases; unmatched junction bases: 3. The length of the CDR3 is 14 residues. The germline gives CDR1 MNHEY, CDR2 SMNVEV (reference sequence). Researchers ran the assay at a deep level. The table came from immunoSEQ multiplex PCR; TCRdb's copy has only in-frame clones and leaves some out. The profile covers roughly 2.1 million clones, with about 92% appearing a single time and 1.5% to 2% taken by the ten largest. Study-wide points: Only blood was sampled; tissue repertoires likely differ.

Terminally differentiated effector memory CD45RA+ cells were left out of the naive CD8 fraction, which was CD45RO-negative and positively selected for CCR7. Sequencing was carried out using naive CD8+ T cells from PBMCs. V is TRBV27 and J is TRBJ2-7; 11 nucleotides line up with TRBD1. This sequence was found in a man between 18 and 35 years old in good health. Some clones in this sample may be carry-over from other donors' samples. The CDR3 coding sequence is TGTGCCAGCAGTTTACGGACAGGGGGCTCCGAGCAGTACTTC. This translates into CASSLRTGGSEQYF.